These 18 T cell receptor beta chains originate from one sample sequenced in a study of blood T cell repertoires in COVID-19. Sequenced by immunoSEQ multiplex PCR; TCRdb stores in-frame clones only, minus some. In the table there are 150,000 or so clones, around 87% of which are singletons. Sequencing was performed on peripheral blood. These receptors were collected from an elderly man with acute or convalescent COVID-19.

The genes are TRBV3-1 (or the pseudogene TRBV3-2) and TRBJ2-2; D not resolved. The CDR3 has 13 amino acids. Germline V gene lookup returns CDR1 LGHDT and CDR2 YNNKEL (reference sequence). Trimming shortened V by 4 bases and J by 3 bases, and 6 bases separated the two germline ends. The CDR3: CASSPSYTGELFF. Here the CDR3 DNA reads TGTGCCAGCAGCCCTTCGTACACCGGGGAGCTGTTTTTT.

The rearrangement links TRBV24-1 to TRBJ2-5, with TRBD2 as a possible D gene (6 bases). The V end was cut by 4 bases, the J end by 1 base, with 9 bases between. Germline V gene sequence: CDR1 KGHDR, CDR2 SFDVKD. The CDR3 covers 14 residues. CDR3 in amino acids: CATSEAGFQETQYF. The CDR3 DNA sequence: TGTGCCACCAGTGAGGCGGGATTCCAAGAGACCCAGTACTTC.

The rearrangement uses TRBV7-2 and TRBJ2-7; tentatively, D is TRBD1 (6 bases). The CDR3 contains 13 residues. V was shortened by 5 bases and J by 4 bases, with 12 bases between the two germline ends. Germline CDR1 reads SGHTA; CDR2 reads FQGNSA. The CDR3 reads CASSGQGSYEQYF. The CDR3 coding sequence is TGTGCCAGCAGCGGGCAGGGGTCTTACGAGCAGTACTTC. Supplemented by reference TRBV7-2 and TRBJ2-7, the full variable domain reads GAGVSQSPSNKVTEKGKDVELRCDPISGHTALYWYRQSLGQGLEFLIYFQGNSAPDKSGLPSDRFSAERTGGSVSTLTIQRTQQEDSAVYLCASSGQGSYEQYFGPGTRLTVT.

J is TRBJ2-7 and V is TRBV3-1 (or the pseudogene TRBV3-2); 8 bases align to TRBD2. CDR3 length: 15 amino acids. The germline gives CDR1 LGHDT, CDR2 YNNKEL (reference sequence). The J segment lost 5 bases and the V segment lost 4 bases, leaving 10 bases of the junction unmatched. CDR3 region: CASSRPSGSFNEQYF. The CDR3 region has the DNA TGTGCCAGCAGCCGCCCGAGCGGGAGTTTCAACGAGCAGTACTTC.

The V gene is TRBV24-1, the J gene TRBJ1-2, with 8 bases lining up with TRBD1. V was clipped by 3 bases and J by 5 bases; unmatched bases: 4. The CDR3 runs 14 residues. CDR1 is KGHDR, CDR2 SFDVKD, per germline. The CDR3 region is CATSDTGGWYGYTF. CDR3 DNA: TGTGCCACCAGTGATACAGGGGGTTGGTATGGCTACACCTTC.

The V gene is TRBV25-1, the J gene TRBJ1-4; 7 nucleotides line up with TRBD1. Trimming removed 3 bases from V and 4 bases from J; junction bases left unmatched: 5. The CDR3 runs 15 residues. In germline, CDR1 is MGHDK, CDR2 SYGVNS. The CDR3 reads CASSDTGALNEKLFF. CDR3 DNA: TGTGCCAGCAGTGATACAGGGGCCCTTAATGAAAAACTGTTTTTT.

This chain joins TRBV6-2 or TRBV6-3 and TRBJ2-7; 11 nucleotides align to TRBD2. The CDR3 totals 21 residues. The germline V gene has CDR1 MNHEY and CDR2 SVGEGT. V was pared by 2 bases and J by 3 bases, with 21 bases of the junction left unmatched. CDR3 coding DNA: TGTGCCAGCAGTTACCCCCGGGAGCTAGCGGGAGGCTCCGGGAACTACTACGAGCAGTACTTC. It encodes CASSYPRELAGGSGNYYEQYF.

The chain carries TRBV24-1 and TRBJ1-2; D ambiguous. V gave up 4 bases and J gave up 8 bases, with 13 bases separating them. Germline V gene sequence: CDR1 KGHDR, CDR2 SFDVKD. The CDR3 contains 13 residues. Written as DNA, the CDR3 is TGTGCCACCAGTGACCCCACATTCGGGGGCTACACCTTC. This codes for CATSDPTFGGYTF.

This chain uses TRBV25-1 with TRBJ2-7, with D hard to call. Germline loops: CDR1 MGHDK, CDR2 SYGVNS. CDR3 length: 13 residues. The V and J ends lost 0 bases and 10 bases respectively, with 13 bases between them. The CDR3 coding sequence is TGTGCCAGCAGTGAATATTTTGGCCGAATCCAGTACTTC. Its translation: CASSEYFGRIQYF.

This chain connects TRBV5-1 to TRBJ2-5; D perhaps matches TRBD2 (6 bases). V lost 7 bases, J lost 5 bases, and 15 bases lay in between. The CDR3 is 13 amino acids. Germline values: CDR1 SGHRS, CDR2 YFSETQ. DNA for the CDR3: TGCGCCAGCGACCGGGGGTCCGGGGAGACCCAGTACTTC. As protein: CASDRGSGETQYF.

Only one count was recorded for this clone. The chain uses TRBV6-1 and TRBJ1-1, with 7 bases aligning to TRBD1. V was clipped by 1 base and J by 6 bases; unmatched bases: 8. Germline values: CDR1 MNHNS, CDR2 SASEGT. CDR3 length: 15 residues. The CDR3 sequence is CASSEETGMGAEAFF. In DNA form, the CDR3 reads TGTGCCAGCAGTGAAGAGACAGGGATGGGCGCTGAAGCTTTCTTT.

The chain has TRBV27 and TRBJ1-5; 9 bases are a match to TRBD1. The length of the CDR3 is 16 residues. The germline CDR1 and CDR2 sequences are MNHEY and SMNVEV (reference sequence). V was pared by 8 bases and J by 3 bases, with 11 bases of the junction left unmatched. The CDR3 sequence is CASGTPGQGYNQPQHF. DNA of the CDR3: TGTGCCAGCGGCACCCCGGGACAGGGATACAATCAGCCCCAGCATTTT.

The chain combines TRBV6-5 with TRBJ1-6; TRBD1 is a possible D gene (5 bases). The length of the CDR3 is 13 residues. Germline V gene data show CDR1 as MNHEY and CDR2 as SVGAGI. V was shortened by 11 bases and J by 10 bases, with 18 bases between the two germline ends. The CDR3 reads CAGGTGAGSPLHF. CDR3 nucleotide sequence: TGTGCCGGAGGGACTGGGGCCGGATCACCCCTCCACTTT.

The genes are TRBV19 and TRBJ1-5, with TRBD1 matching over 9 bases. The CDR3 covers 15 residues. CDR1 and CDR2 (germline): LNHDA, SQIVND (reference sequence). The J segment lost 3 bases and the V segment lost 5 bases, leaving 5 bases of the junction unmatched. The CDR3 region is CASSRGQGDNQPQHF. The CDR3, as DNA: TGTGCCAGTAGTCGGGGACAGGGAGACAATCAGCCCCAGCATTTT.

The chain combines TRBV10-3 with TRBJ2-4, with 9 nucleotides matching TRBD1. This CDR3 comprises 13 residues. Germline trimming cut 11 bases from V and 3 bases from J; bases unmatched to any gene: 5. Looked up from germline, CDR1 is ENHRY and CDR2 is SYGVKD. CDR3 in DNA: TGTGCCGAGGGACAGGGTGGCAAAAACATTCAGTACTTC. This gives the protein CAEGQGGKNIQYF.

The rearrangement uses TRBV3-1 (or the pseudogene TRBV3-2) and TRBJ2-7, with 9 bases fitting TRBD2. The germline V gene encodes CDR1 LGHDT and CDR2 YNNKEL (reference sequence). The CDR3 loop spans 15 amino acids. Trimming at V came to 0 bases and at J to 4 bases, leaving 4 bases not matched to a gene. The CDR3 nucleotides read TGTGCCAGCAGCCAAGACGCTAGCGGGGTATACGAGCAGTACTTC. The encoded protein is CASSQDASGVYEQYF.

J is TRBJ1-1 and V is TRBV11-2, with 9 nucleotides matching TRBD1. From germline, CDR1 is SGHAT and CDR2 FQNNGV. V shed 3 bases and J 1 base; nucleotides not matched to a gene: 9. The CDR3 consists of 17 residues. Here the CDR3 reads CASSFPGQGNPNTEAFF. The CDR3 nucleotides are TGTGCCAGCAGCTTCCCGGGACAGGGCAATCCGAACACTGAAGCTTTCTTT.

Written as DNA, the CDR3 is TGTGCCAGCCGTTCTTGGCAAGATAGCAATCAGCCCCAGCATTTT. Amino acid sequence: CASRSWQDSNQPQHF. The J gene is TRBJ1-5, the V gene TRBV6-6, with D uncertain. Germline V gene sequence: CDR1 MNHNY, CDR2 SVGAGI (reference sequence). The CDR3 loop spans 15 amino acids. Between the trimmed V and J ends, which lost 8 bases and 0 bases, there was a span of 14 bases.